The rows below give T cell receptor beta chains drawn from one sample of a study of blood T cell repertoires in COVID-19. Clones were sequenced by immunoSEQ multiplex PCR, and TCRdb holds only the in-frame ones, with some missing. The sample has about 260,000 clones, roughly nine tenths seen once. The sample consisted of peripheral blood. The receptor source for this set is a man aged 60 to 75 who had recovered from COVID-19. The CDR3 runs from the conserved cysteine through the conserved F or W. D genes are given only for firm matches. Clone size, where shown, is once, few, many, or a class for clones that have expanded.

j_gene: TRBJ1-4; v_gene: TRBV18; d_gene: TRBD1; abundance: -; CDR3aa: CASSPDRVEEKLFF; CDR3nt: TGTGCCAGCTCACCAGACAGGGTTGAGGAAAAACTGTTTTTT
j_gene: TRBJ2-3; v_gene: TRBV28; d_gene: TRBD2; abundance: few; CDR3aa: CASSVIAGGTDTQYF; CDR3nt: TGTGCCAGCAGTGTTATAGCGGGGGGCACAGATACGCAGTATTTT
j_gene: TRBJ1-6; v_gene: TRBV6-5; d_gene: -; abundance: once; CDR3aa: CASSYSPTGYNSPLHF; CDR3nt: TGTGCCAGCAGTTACTCGCCGACGGGGTATAATTCACCCCTCCACTTT
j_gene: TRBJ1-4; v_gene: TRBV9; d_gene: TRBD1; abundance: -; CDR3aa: CASSVAGTGREKLFF; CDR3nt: TGTGCCAGCAGCGTAGCCGGGACAGGGCGGGAAAAACTGTTTTTT
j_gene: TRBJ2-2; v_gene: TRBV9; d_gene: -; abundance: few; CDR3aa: CASSLRPTGELFF; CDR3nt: TGTGCCAGCAGCCTACGCCCGACCGGGGAGCTGTTTTTT
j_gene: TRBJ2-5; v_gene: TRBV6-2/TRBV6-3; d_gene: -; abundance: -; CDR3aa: CASSYSGGLETQYF; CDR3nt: TGTGCCAGCAGTTACTCAGGAGGGTTGGAGACCCAGTACTTC
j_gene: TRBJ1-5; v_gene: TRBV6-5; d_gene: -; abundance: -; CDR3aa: CASSYGGGNQPQHF; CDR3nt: TGTGCCAGCAGTTACGGGGGGGGCAATCAGCCCCAGCATTTT
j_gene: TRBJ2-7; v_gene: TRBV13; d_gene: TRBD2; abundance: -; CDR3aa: CASSPPGLRGNSYEQYF; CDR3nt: TGTGCCAGCAGCCCCCCCGGTTTGCGGGGGAACTCCTACGAGCAGTACTTC
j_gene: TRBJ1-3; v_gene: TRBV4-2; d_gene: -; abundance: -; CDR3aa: CASSQNRISSGNTIYF; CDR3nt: TGTGCCAGCAGCCAAAACAGGATCAGCTCTGGAAACACCATATATTTT
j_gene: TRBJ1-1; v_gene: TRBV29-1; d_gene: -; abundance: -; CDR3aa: CSVDGVNTEAFF; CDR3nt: TGCAGCGTTGACGGGGTGAACACTGAAGCTTTCTTT
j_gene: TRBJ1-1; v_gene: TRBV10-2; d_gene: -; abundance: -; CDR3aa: CASSDQGGTEAFF; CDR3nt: TGCGCCAGCAGTGACCAGGGAGGGACTGAAGCTTTCTTT
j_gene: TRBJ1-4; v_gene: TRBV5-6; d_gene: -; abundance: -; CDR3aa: CASSRDARDNEKLFF; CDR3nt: TGTGCCAGCAGCCGGGATGCGCGGGACAATGAAAAACTGTTTTTT
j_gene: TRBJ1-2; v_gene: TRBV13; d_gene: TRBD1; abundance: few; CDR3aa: CASSLEGGDGYTF; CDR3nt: TGTGCCAGCAGCTTAGAAGGGGGCGATGGCTACACCTTC
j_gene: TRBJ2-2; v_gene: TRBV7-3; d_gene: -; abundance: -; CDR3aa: CASSPHANTGELFF; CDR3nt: TGTGCCAGCAGCCCACATGCGAACACCGGGGAGCTGTTTTTT
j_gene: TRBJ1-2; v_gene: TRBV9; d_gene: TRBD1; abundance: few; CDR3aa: CASSVFPGQTGYTF; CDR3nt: TGTGCCAGCAGCGTATTCCCGGGACAGACGGGCTACACCTTC
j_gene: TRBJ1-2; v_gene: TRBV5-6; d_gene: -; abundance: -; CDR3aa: CASSLYSGHTNYGYTF; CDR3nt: TGTGCCAGCAGCTTGTACTCGGGACATACTAACTATGGCTACACCTTC
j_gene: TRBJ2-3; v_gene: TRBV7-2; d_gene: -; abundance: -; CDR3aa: CASSLASERASTDTQYF; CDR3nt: TGTGCCAGCAGCTTAGCGAGCGAGCGGGCGAGCACAGATACGCAGTATTTT